This T cell receptor (beta chain) was obtained from a study of T-cell memory formation after mild COVID-19. This clonotype was counted at least ten times. Germline values: CDR1 SQVTM, CDR2 ANQGSEA. V dropped 5 bases and J dropped 4; count of bases not matched to a gene: 14. This CDR3 region has 16 residues. TCRdb fed the 5' RACE reads into MiXCR, producing one record per CDR3 protein. The sample consists of 310,000 or so distinct CDR3 sequences, 15% of them appearing once. Sequenced sample: PBMCs or a T cell subset sorted from them (not recorded which). This rearrangement joins TRBV29-1 to TRBJ2-3; 8 nucleotides match TRBD2. The clonotype comes from a young man who had mild COVID-19 (a few samples of this study predate the infection). Cell type and time point are not known. The CDR3 nucleotides read TGCAGCGTTTCCCCTGCGAGCGGGGGTGTCGCAGATACGCAGTATTTT. Amino acids: CSVSPASGGVADTQYF.